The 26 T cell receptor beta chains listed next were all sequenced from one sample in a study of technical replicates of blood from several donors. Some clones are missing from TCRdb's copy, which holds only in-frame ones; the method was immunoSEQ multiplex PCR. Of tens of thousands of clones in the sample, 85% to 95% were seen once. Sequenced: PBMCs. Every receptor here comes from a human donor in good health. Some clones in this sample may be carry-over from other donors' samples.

The CDR3 sequence: CASSTTGGTYNSPLHF. CDR3 nucleotides: TGTGCCAGCTCAACGACAGGGGGGACCTATAATTCACCCCTCCACTTT. The chain uses TRBV18 and TRBJ1-6; 9 positions agree with TRBD1. This CDR3 is 16 amino acids long. With V trimmed by 5 bases and J by 2 bases, 4 bases remained unmatched. Germline CDR1 and CDR2: KGHSH and LQKENI.

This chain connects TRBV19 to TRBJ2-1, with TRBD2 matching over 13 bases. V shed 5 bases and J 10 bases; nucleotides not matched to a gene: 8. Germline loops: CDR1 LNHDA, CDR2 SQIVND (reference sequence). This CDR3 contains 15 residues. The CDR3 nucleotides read TGTGCCAGTAGTTCTCACGGGACTAGCGGGGCGGAGCAGTTCTTC. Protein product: CASSSHGTSGAEQFF.

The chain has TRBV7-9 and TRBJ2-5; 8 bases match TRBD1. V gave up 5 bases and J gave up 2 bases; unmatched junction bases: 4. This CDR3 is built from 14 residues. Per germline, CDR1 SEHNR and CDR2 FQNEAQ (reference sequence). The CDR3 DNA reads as TGTGCCAGCAGCCGCGGACAGGGTCAAGAGACCCAGTACTTC. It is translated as CASSRGQGQETQYF.

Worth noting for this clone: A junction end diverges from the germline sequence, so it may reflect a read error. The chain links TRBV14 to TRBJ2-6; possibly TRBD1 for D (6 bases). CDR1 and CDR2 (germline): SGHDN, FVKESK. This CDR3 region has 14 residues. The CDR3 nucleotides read TGTGCCAGCAGCCAGAGGGACAAGAACACTTTAATGGCTTTC. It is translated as CASSQRDKNTLMAF.

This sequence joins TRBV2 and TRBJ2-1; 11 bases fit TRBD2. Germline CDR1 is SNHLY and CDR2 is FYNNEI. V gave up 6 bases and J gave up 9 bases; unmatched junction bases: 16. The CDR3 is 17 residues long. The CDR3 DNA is TGTGCCAGCAGGACATACTTAGCGGGAGGGCCGAGGGCTGAGCAGTTCTTC. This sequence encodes CASRTYLAGGPRAEQFF.

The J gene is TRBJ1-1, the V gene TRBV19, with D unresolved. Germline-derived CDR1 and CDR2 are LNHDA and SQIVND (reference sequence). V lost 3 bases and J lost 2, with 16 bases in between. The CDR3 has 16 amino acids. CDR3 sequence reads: CASSIGGASPNTEAFF. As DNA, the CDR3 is TGTGCCAGTAGTATTGGCGGAGCCTCACCCAACACTGAAGCTTTCTTT.

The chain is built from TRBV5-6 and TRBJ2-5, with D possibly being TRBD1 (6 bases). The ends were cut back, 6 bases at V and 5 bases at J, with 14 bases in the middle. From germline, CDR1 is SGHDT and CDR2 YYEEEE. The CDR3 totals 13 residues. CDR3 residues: CASTDGRGETQYF. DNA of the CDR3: TGTGCCAGCACCGACGGTAGGGGGGAGACCCAGTACTTC.

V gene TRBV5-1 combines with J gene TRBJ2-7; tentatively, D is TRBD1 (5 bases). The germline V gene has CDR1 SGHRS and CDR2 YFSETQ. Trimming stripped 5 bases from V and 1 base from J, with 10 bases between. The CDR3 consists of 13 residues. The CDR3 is CASRIQGSYEQYF. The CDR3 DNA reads TGCGCCAGCAGAATTCAGGGTTCCTACGAGCAGTACTTC.

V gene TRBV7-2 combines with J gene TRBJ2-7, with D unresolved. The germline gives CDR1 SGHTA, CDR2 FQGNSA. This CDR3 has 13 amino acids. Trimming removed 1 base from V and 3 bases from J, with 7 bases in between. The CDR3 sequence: CASSLGRYYEQYF. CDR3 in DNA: TGTGCCAGCAGCTTAGGTCGGTACTACGAGCAGTACTTC.

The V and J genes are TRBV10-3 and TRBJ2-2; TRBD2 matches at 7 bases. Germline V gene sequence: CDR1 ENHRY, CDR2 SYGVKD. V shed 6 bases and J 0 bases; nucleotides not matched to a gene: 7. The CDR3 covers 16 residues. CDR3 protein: CAIRTHAGANTGELFF. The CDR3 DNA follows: TGTGCCATCAGGACCCATGCGGGGGCGAACACCGGGGAGCTGTTTTTT.

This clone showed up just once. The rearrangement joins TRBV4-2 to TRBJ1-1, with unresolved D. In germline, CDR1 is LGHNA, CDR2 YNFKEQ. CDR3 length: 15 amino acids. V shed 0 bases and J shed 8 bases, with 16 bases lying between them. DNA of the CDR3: TGTGCCAGCAGCCAAGATTTTCGAGGTCCGAGGGAAGCTTTCTTT. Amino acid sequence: CASSQDFRGPREAFF.

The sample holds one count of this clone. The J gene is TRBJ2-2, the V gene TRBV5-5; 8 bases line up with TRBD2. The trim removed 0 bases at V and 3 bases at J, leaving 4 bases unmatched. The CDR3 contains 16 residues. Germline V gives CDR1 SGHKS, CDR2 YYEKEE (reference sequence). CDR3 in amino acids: CASSLVTSADTGELFF. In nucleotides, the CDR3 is TGTGCCAGCAGCTTGGTGACTAGCGCGGACACCGGGGAGCTGTTTTTT. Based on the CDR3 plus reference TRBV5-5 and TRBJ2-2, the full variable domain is DAGVTQSPTHLIKTRGQQVTLRCSPISGHKSVSWYQQVLGQGPQFIFQYYEKEERGRGNFPDRFSARQFPNYSSELNVNALLLGDSALYLCASSLVTSADTGELFFGEGSRLTVL.

This CDR3 reads CASSLWASGRAGTGELFF. DNA of the CDR3: TGTGCCAGCAGCCTGTGGGCTAGCGGGAGGGCCGGCACCGGGGAGCTGTTTTTT. The J gene is TRBJ2-2, the V gene TRBV5-8, with 12 bases fitting TRBD2. CDR3 size: 18 residues. The V gene end was trimmed by 4 bases and the J gene end by 4 bases; junction bases not matched to a gene: 11. The germline V gene encodes CDR1 SGHTS and CDR2 YDEGEE.

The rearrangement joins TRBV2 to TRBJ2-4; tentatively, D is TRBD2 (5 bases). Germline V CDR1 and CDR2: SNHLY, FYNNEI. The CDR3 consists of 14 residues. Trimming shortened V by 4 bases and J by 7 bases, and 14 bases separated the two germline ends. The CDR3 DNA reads TGTGCCAGCAGTGCACTACTAGTTCTGAACATTCAGTACTTC. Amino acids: CASSALLVLNIQYF.

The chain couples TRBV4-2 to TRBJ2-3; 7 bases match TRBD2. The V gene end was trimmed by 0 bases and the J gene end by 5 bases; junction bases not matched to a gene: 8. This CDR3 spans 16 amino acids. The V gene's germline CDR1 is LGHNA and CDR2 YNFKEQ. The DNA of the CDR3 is TGTGCCAGCAGCCAAGATCCCGGACTAGAAGGAGATACGCAGTATTTT. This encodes CASSQDPGLEGDTQYF.

The CDR3 DNA reads as TGTGCCAGCAGTCGGGACAGGGGAATTGGGGGGGAGCTGTTTTTT. This translates into CASSRDRGIGGELFF. This chain connects TRBV6-1 to TRBJ2-2, with TRBD1 matching 10 bases. Germline values: CDR1 MNHNS, CDR2 SASEGT. This CDR3 region has 15 residues. J lost 8 bases, V lost 5 bases, and 8 bases had no gene match.

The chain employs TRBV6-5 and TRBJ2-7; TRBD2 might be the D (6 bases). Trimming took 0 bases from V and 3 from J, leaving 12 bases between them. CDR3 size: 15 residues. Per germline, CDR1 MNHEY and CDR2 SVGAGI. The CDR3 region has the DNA TGTGCCAGCAGTTACTCCCGGGGACTCCGCTACGAGCAGTACTTC. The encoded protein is CASSYSRGLRYEQYF.

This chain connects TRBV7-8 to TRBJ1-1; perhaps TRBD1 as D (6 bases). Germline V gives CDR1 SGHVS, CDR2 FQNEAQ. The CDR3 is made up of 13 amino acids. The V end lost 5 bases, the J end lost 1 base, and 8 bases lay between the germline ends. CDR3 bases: TGTGCCAGCAGCAAGGACAGGAACACTGAAGCTTTCTTT. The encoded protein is CASSKDRNTEAFF.

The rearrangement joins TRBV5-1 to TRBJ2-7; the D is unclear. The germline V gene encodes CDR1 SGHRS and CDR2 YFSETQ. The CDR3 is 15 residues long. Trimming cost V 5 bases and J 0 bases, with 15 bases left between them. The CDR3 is CASSYTFSSSYEQYF. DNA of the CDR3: TGCGCCAGCAGTTACACCTTTTCAAGCTCCTACGAGCAGTACTTC.

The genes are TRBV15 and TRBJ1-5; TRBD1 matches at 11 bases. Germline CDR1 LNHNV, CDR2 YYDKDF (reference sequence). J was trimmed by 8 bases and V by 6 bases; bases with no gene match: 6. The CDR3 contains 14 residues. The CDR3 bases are TGTGCCACCAGGACTGGGGACAGGGGGGAGCCCCAGCATTTT. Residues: CATRTGDRGEPQHF.

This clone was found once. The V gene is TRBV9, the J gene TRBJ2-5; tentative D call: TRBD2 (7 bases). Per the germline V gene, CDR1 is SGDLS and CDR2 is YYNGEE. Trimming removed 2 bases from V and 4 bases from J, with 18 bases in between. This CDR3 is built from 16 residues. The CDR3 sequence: CASSVGGGTLGETQYF. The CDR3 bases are TGTGCCAGCAGCGTGGGAGGGGGGACCCTGGGAGAGACCCAGTACTTC.

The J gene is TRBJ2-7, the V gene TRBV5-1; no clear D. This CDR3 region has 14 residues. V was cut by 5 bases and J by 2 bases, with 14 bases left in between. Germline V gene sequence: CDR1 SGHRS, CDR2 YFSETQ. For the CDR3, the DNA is TGCGCCAGCAGAAACCCAGACTTGCCCTACGAGCAGTACTTC. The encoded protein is CASRNPDLPYEQYF.

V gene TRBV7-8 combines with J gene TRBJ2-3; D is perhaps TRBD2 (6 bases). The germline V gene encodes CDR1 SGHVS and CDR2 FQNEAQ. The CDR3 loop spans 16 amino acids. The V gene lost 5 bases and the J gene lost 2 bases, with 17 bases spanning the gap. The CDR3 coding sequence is TGTGCCAGCAGCCTCCTCGGGCGGGGCTACACAGATACGCAGTATTTT. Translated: CASSLLGRGYTDTQYF.

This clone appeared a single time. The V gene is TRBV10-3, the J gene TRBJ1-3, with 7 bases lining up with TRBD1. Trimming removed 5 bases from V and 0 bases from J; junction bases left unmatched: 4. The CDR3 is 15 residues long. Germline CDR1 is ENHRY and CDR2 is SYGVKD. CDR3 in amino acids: CAISQRTGSGNTIYF. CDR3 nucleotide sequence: TGTGCCATCAGTCAGAGGACAGGCTCTGGAAACACCATATATTTT.

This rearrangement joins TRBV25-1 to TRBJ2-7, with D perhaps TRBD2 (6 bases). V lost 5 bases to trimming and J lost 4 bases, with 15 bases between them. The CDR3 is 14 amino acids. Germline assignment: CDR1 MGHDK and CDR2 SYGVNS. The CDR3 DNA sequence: TGTGCCAGCAGTAAACTGGACGGAGGGTACGAGCAGTACTTC. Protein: CASSKLDGGYEQYF.

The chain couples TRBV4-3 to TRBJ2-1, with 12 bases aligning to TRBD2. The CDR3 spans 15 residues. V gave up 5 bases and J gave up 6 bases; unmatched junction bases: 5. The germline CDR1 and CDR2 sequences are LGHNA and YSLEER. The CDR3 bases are TGCGCCAGCAGCACTAGGACTAGCGGGGCCAATGAGCAGTTCTTC. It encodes CASSTRTSGANEQFF.